This TCR beta chain is drawn from a study of regulatory T cells in long-lasting Graves disease. For the study at large: Treatment with antithyroid drugs for over 5 years, together with positive TSH receptor antibodies, meant persistent Graves' disease. Study outcomes and limitations: The study found TRBV28, TRBJ1-2 and TRBJ2-5 favored in persistent disease.

On this clonotype: Its specificity is unknown.

Arm-PCR with iRepertoire HTBI primers amplified the CDR3 regions for these TCR beta libraries. Per the original data handling: Analysis of the samples identified under 80 TRBV and 15 or so TRBJ segments. MiXCR, applied by TCRdb to the multiplex PCR reads, yields one record per CDR3 protein. It is TCRdb's table, rather than the study itself, that gives the V and J calls and clone size. The profile shows approximately 470,000 distinct CDR3 sequences, less than 25% of them singletons. Time point denoted: persistent/refractory GD, antithyroid drugs over 5 years with positive TRAb. There was RNA extracted from PBMCs, and the TCR library was made from it. Germline V gene lookup returns CDR1 SGHTA and CDR2 FQGNSA. The CDR3 has 13 residues. Trimming left V 1 base short and J 8 bases short, with 9 bases between.

This clonotype was sampled from a female donor with Graves disease. The source was peripheral blood mononuclear cells (PBMCs), collected when the disease was refractory, from a patient treated with antithyroid drugs. The V call is TRBV7-2, the J call TRBJ2-1, with no clear D. CDR3 protein: CASSLELRDEQFF. DNA for the CDR3: TGTGCCAGCAGCTTAGAACTAAGAGATGAGCAGTTCTTC.